These 30 T cell receptor beta chains share one sample of origin, sequenced in a study of T cell responses to AZD1222 COVID-19 vaccine. Clones were read by immunoSEQ multiplex PCR, and TCRdb kept only the in-frame ones, dropping some. The table lists some 120,000 clones, roughly 84% of them singletons, with over 5.5% in the top ten. Sample: peripheral blood, taken on day 0 of AZD1222 vaccination. The receptors shown here come from an adult in good health.

This clone was detected a few times. The chain carries TRBV28 and TRBJ1-6; 10 nucleotides line up with TRBD1. Losses at the gene ends were 7 bases for V and 9 bases for J; bases not matched to a gene: 9. This CDR3 has 15 residues. Germline values: CDR1 MDHEN, CDR2 SYDVKM. As DNA, the CDR3 is TGTGCCAGCACCCGTCGGGACAGGGGATTTTCACCCCTCCACTTT. It is translated as CASTRRDRGFSPLHF.

The chain carries TRBV3-1 (or the pseudogene TRBV3-2) and TRBJ2-5; 7 positions match TRBD2. Per the germline V gene, CDR1 is LGHDT and CDR2 is YNNKEL (reference sequence). Trimming at V came to 4 bases and at J to 0 bases, leaving 5 bases not matched to a gene. The CDR3 sequence is 15 residues long. CDR3 residues: CASSPGGRYQETQYF. CDR3 nucleotides: TGTGCCAGCAGCCCCGGGGGGAGGTACCAAGAGACCCAGTACTTC.

The chain links TRBV2 to TRBJ2-4; TRBD1 agrees at 9 bases. The CDR3 consists of 13 residues. Germline lookup yields CDR1 SNHLY and CDR2 FYNNEI. V shed 6 bases and J 11 bases; nucleotides not matched to a gene: 8. This CDR3 is CASSPWDREVQYF. The CDR3, as DNA: TGTGCCAGCAGCCCTTGGGACAGGGAAGTTCAGTACTTC.

The J gene is TRBJ1-5, the V gene TRBV10-3, with D possibly TRBD1 on 6 matching bases. The CDR3 has 14 amino acids. Germline lookup yields CDR1 ENHRY and CDR2 SYGVKD. V was shortened by 4 bases and J by 4 bases, with 11 bases between the two germline ends. CDR3 coding DNA: TGTGCCATCAGTGGGTCAGGGGATAATCAGCCCCAGCATTTT. It translates to CAISGSGDNQPQHF.

The gene calls are TRBV24-1 and TRBJ2-3; 10 nucleotides agree with TRBD2. The CDR3 has 16 amino acids. V dropped 3 bases and J dropped 2; count of bases not matched to a gene: 4. Germline V gives CDR1 KGHDR, CDR2 SFDVKD. CDR3 in amino acids: CATSDTGTSDTDTQYF. The CDR3, as DNA: TGTGCCACCAGTGATACCGGGACTAGCGACACAGATACGCAGTATTTT.

V usage is TRBV13 and J usage is TRBJ2-1, with 13 bases matching TRBD2. The CDR3 is made up of 18 amino acids. Germline loops: CDR1 PRHDT, CDR2 FYEKMQ (reference sequence). V gave up 5 bases and J gave up 0 bases; unmatched junction bases: 7. This CDR3 is CASSRRLAGGSSYNEQFF. CDR3 nucleotide sequence: TGTGCCAGCAGCCGCCGACTAGCGGGGGGCAGCTCCTACAATGAGCAGTTCTTC. Full variable domain (rest looked up from reference TRBV13 and TRBJ2-1): AAGVIQSPRHLIKEKRETATLKCYPIPRHDTVYWYQQGPGQDPQFLISFYEKMQSDKGSIPDRFSAQQFSDYHSELNMSSLELGDSALYFCASSRRLAGGSSYNEQFFGPGTRLTVL.

The J gene is TRBJ1-2, the V gene TRBV19; no reliable D call. Germline CDR1 LNHDA, CDR2 SQIVND (reference sequence). This CDR3 comprises 15 residues. The V and J ends lost 6 bases and 0 bases respectively, with 14 bases between them. In DNA form, the CDR3 reads TGTGCCAGTAGCCCTGGCGGCAGCTCTAACTATGGCTACACCTTC. Translation: CASSPGGSSNYGYTF. The full variable domain, its missing parts supplied by reference TRBV19 and TRBJ1-2, is DGGITQSPKYLFRKEGQNVTLSCEQNLNHDAMYWYRQDPGQGLRLIYYSQIVNDFQKGDIAEGYSVSREKKESFPLTVTSAQKNPTAFYLCASSPGGSSNYGYTFGSGTRLTVV.

In DNA, the CDR3 is TGTGCCAGCAGCCAAGCTAGCGGAACGAACACCGGGGAGCTGTTTTTT. Its protein is CASSQASGTNTGELFF. This sequence joins TRBV4-2 and TRBJ2-2; 7 nucleotides align to TRBD2. J was trimmed by 0 bases and V by 1 base; bases with no gene match: 2. This CDR3 contains 16 residues. Germline CDR1 LGHNA, CDR2 YNFKEQ.

The rearrangement links TRBV30 to TRBJ2-7; a weak D match, TRBD2 (7 bases). CDR1 and CDR2 (germline): GTSNPN, SVGIG (reference sequence). The CDR3 contains 14 residues. Trimming left V 0 bases short and J 5 bases short, with 14 bases between. CDR3 loop: CAWSVLGGRHEQYF. CDR3 in DNA: TGTGCCTGGAGTGTACTGGGGGGGCGACACGAGCAGTACTTC.

This clone has just a few counts. The chain couples TRBV7-2 to TRBJ1-6; D unresolved. Trimming took 3 bases from V and 0 from J, leaving 6 bases between them. The germline V gene encodes CDR1 SGHTA and CDR2 FQGNSA. The CDR3 length is 15 residues. The CDR3: CASSFQVSYNSPLHF. DNA of the CDR3: TGTGCCAGCAGCTTCCAGGTCTCCTATAATTCACCCCTCCACTTT.

The chain links TRBV4-2 to TRBJ1-6; possible D gene TRBD1, 5 bases. Germline assignment: CDR1 LGHNA and CDR2 YNFKEQ. This CDR3 contains 15 residues. V lost 0 bases to trimming and J lost 9 bases, with 12 bases between them. Here the CDR3 reads CASSQEAGIGSPLHF. The CDR3 region has the DNA TGTGCCAGCAGCCAAGAGGCAGGGATAGGTTCACCCCTCCACTTT.

This chain links TRBV29-1 with TRBJ2-5; no firm D call. Trimming stripped 1 base from V and 1 base from J, with 4 bases between. CDR1 and CDR2 from the germline V gene are SQVTM and ANQGSEA. CDR3 size: 12 residues. The CDR3 is CSVEVTQETQYF. The DNA of the CDR3 is TGCAGCGTTGAAGTGACCCAAGAGACCCAGTACTTC.

J is TRBJ1-3 and V is TRBV28; D gene uncertain. V lost 11 bases, J lost 0 bases, and 23 bases lay in between. The CDR3 contains 17 residues. In germline, CDR1 is MDHEN, CDR2 SYDVKM. The CDR3 is CAFTAPAIRLSGNTIYF. The DNA of the CDR3 is TGTGCCTTCACTGCTCCAGCGATCCGTCTCTCTGGAAACACCATATATTTT.

The chain joins TRBV13 to TRBJ1-2, with TRBD1 matching over 8 bases. Trimming at V came to 5 bases and at J to 3 bases, leaving 5 bases not matched to a gene. CDR3 length equals 14 residues. Germline-derived CDR1 and CDR2 are PRHDT and FYEKMQ (reference sequence). The CDR3 reads CASSLRQGYYGYTF. CDR3 nucleotide sequence: TGTGCCAGCAGCCTCAGACAGGGGTACTATGGCTACACCTTC.

V usage is TRBV2 and J usage is TRBJ2-7; the D gene is possibly TRBD2 (5 bases). Germline CDR1 is SNHLY and CDR2 is FYNNEI. The V and J ends lost 6 bases and 0 bases respectively, with 15 bases between them. The CDR3 contains 15 residues. In DNA form, the CDR3 reads TGTGCCAGCAGGACCGGTGGGAGCCTCTCCTACGAGCAGTACTTC. Protein: CASRTGGSLSYEQYF.

In nucleotides, the CDR3 is TGTGCCAGCAGTAGGGGGACCTACGAGCAGTACTTC. Protein sequence: CASSRGTYEQYF. This chain connects TRBV6-6 to TRBJ2-7, with TRBD1 as a possible D gene (6 bases). CDR3 length equals 12 residues. CDR1 and CDR2 (germline): MNHNY, SVGAGI (reference sequence). V lost 5 bases, J lost 2 bases, and 7 bases lay in between.

The V call is TRBV7-2, the J call TRBJ1-4; D unclear. V lost 1 base, J lost 6 bases, and 9 bases lay in between. From germline, CDR1 is SGHTA and CDR2 FQGNSA. This CDR3 contains 14 residues. CDR3 protein: CASSLVSGDEKLFF. Here the CDR3 DNA reads TGTGCCAGCAGCTTAGTTTCTGGGGATGAAAAACTGTTTTTT.

The CDR3 region is CASSLVRDTEAFF. The CDR3 DNA reads TGTGCCAGCAGCTTGGTGCGGGACACTGAAGCTTTCTTT. This chain uses TRBV5-4 with TRBJ1-1; D ambiguous. CDR1 and CDR2 (germline): SGHNT, YYREEE (reference sequence). V was pared by 0 bases and J by 3 bases, with 6 bases between. The CDR3 is made up of 13 amino acids.

As DNA, the CDR3 is TGTGCCAGCAGCTTGCCCGACAGGCTTAATTCACCCCTCCACTTT. Its translation: CASSLPDRLNSPLHF. V and J are TRBV7-8 and TRBJ1-6; D is possibly TRBD1 (6 bases). Germline CDR1 SGHVS, CDR2 FQNEAQ. Trimming removed 3 bases at V and 6 bases at J, with 12 bases between. The CDR3 loop spans 15 amino acids. Supplemented by reference TRBV7-8 and TRBJ1-6, the full variable domain reads GAGVSQSPRYKVAKRGQDVALRCDPISGHVSLFWYQQALGQGPEFLTYFQNEAQLDKSGLPSDRFFAERPEGSVSTLKIQRTQQEDSAVYLCASSLPDRLNSPLHFGNGTRLTVT.

The chain joins TRBV28 to TRBJ1-2, with 11 bases aligning to TRBD1. Germline CDR1 and CDR2: MDHEN and SYDVKM. The CDR3 has 15 residues. The V segment lost 1 base and the J segment 7 bases; nucleotides outside the gene matches: 5. This chain's CDR3 is CASSLFGTGGVGYTF. CDR3 DNA: TGTGCCAGCAGTTTATTCGGGACAGGGGGGGTTGGCTACACCTTC.

In its sample, this clone was seen many times. The rearrangement uses TRBV6-2 or TRBV6-3 and TRBJ1-2; D unclear. Germline V gives CDR1 MNHEY, CDR2 SVGEGT. V was trimmed by 0 bases and J by 8 bases, leaving 19 bases between them. This CDR3 contains 16 residues. The CDR3 region has the DNA TGTGCCAGCAGTTACTCGAGGGTTGCGGATCTGGAAGGCTACACCTTC. Protein: CASSYSRVADLEGYTF.

The rearrangement joins TRBV19 to TRBJ2-1; TRBD2 aligns across 9 bases. The junction had 6 bases not matched to a gene; V was cut back by 4 bases and J by 5 bases. CDR3 size: 15 residues. Germline assignment: CDR1 LNHDA and CDR2 SQIVND (reference sequence). CDR3 protein: CASSTSSGANNEQFF. DNA for the CDR3: TGTGCCAGTAGTACGTCTAGCGGGGCCAACAATGAGCAGTTCTTC. The variable domain in full, with the rest retrieved from reference TRBV19 and TRBJ2-1, is DGGITQSPKYLFRKEGQNVTLSCEQNLNHDAMYWYRQDPGQGLRLIYYSQIVNDFQKGDIAEGYSVSREKKESFPLTVTSAQKNPTAFYLCASSTSSGANNEQFFGPGTRLTVL.

The V gene is TRBV21-1, the J gene TRBJ2-7; the DNA was not compared with TRBD1, the D call given in the table. TRBV21-1 is a known pseudogene. The CDR3 spans 13 residues. CDR3 sequence reads: CASSKGTGYEQYF. CDR3 nucleotides: TGTGCCAGCAGCAAAGGGACAGGCTACGAGCAGTACTTC.

This rearrangement joins TRBV7-2 to TRBJ2-3; 10 nucleotides agree with TRBD2. The V and J ends lost 5 bases and 6 bases, in that order; junction bases with no gene match: 5. The CDR3 runs 14 residues. Per germline, CDR1 SGHTA and CDR2 FQGNSA. CDR3 region: CASSTLTSGDTQYF. DNA of the CDR3: TGTGCCAGCAGCACCCTGACTAGCGGGGATACGCAGTATTTT.

The rearrangement links TRBV2 to TRBJ2-1, with 7 bases aligning to TRBD2. V lost 2 bases and J lost 0; bases outside the gene matches: 1. Looked up from germline, CDR1 is SNHLY and CDR2 is FYNNEI. The length of the CDR3 is 15 residues. The CDR3 region is CASSETGGSYNEQFF. The CDR3 region has the DNA TGTGCCAGCAGTGAAACGGGGGGCTCCTACAATGAGCAGTTCTTC.

This clone has a single count. The V call is TRBV7-2, the J call TRBJ1-5; D is undetermined. The germline V and J ends were trimmed by 4 bases and 3 bases, with 7 bases remaining between them. The CDR3 consists of 13 residues. CDR1 SGHTA and CDR2 FQGNSA come from the germline V gene. The CDR3 spells CASSWGLNQPQHF. DNA of the CDR3: TGTGCCAGCAGCTGGGGTCTCAATCAGCCCCAGCATTTT. The variable domain in full, completed from reference TRBV7-2 and TRBJ1-5, reads GAGVSQSPSNKVTEKGKDVELRCDPISGHTALYWYRQSLGQGLEFLIYFQGNSAPDKSGLPSDRFSAERTGGSVSTLTIQRTQQEDSAVYLCASSWGLNQPQHFGDGTRLSIL.

This clone came up once. J is TRBJ2-1 and V is TRBV7-6; 11 bases are a match to TRBD2. The germline V gene has CDR1 SGHVS and CDR2 FNYEAQ. CDR3 length equals 16 residues. Unmatched junction bases numbered 13, after V lost 5 bases and J lost 10 bases. The CDR3, as DNA: TGTGCCAGCAGCCCGGTAGCGGGGGGGGCGGCGCGGGAGCAGTTCTTC. Protein product: CASSPVAGGAAREQFF.

This clone was seen a single time. The chain is built from TRBV5-8 and TRBJ1-2; D may be TRBD1 (6 bases). The V end was cut by 6 bases, the J end by 7 bases, with 19 bases between. Germline CDR1 and CDR2: SGHTS and YDEGEE. CDR3 length: 14 amino acids. CDR3 sequence (DNA): TGTGCCAGCACTATCGGGGGGGCGCGTAGTGGCTACACCTTC. This gives the protein CASTIGGARSGYTF.

The chain recombines TRBV28 with TRBJ1-2; 7 bases align to TRBD1. CDR3 size: 19 residues. V lost 2 bases, J lost 2 bases, and 17 bases stayed unmatched. CDR1 is MDHEN, CDR2 SYDVKM, per germline. CDR3 region: CASSLAGGPLTLPNYGYTF. The CDR3 coding sequence is TGTGCCAGCAGTTTAGCAGGGGGACCACTCACTCTACCAAACTATGGCTACACCTTC.

The chain has TRBV5-5 and TRBJ1-3; possibly TRBD1 for D (5 bases). Germline values: CDR1 SGHKS, CDR2 YYEKEE (reference sequence). This CDR3 contains 13 residues. The V and J ends lost 4 bases and 5 bases respectively, with 10 bases between them. The CDR3 region has the DNA TGTGCCAGCAGCCTGGACACGAGAAACACCATATATTTT. Protein sequence: CASSLDTRNTIYF.